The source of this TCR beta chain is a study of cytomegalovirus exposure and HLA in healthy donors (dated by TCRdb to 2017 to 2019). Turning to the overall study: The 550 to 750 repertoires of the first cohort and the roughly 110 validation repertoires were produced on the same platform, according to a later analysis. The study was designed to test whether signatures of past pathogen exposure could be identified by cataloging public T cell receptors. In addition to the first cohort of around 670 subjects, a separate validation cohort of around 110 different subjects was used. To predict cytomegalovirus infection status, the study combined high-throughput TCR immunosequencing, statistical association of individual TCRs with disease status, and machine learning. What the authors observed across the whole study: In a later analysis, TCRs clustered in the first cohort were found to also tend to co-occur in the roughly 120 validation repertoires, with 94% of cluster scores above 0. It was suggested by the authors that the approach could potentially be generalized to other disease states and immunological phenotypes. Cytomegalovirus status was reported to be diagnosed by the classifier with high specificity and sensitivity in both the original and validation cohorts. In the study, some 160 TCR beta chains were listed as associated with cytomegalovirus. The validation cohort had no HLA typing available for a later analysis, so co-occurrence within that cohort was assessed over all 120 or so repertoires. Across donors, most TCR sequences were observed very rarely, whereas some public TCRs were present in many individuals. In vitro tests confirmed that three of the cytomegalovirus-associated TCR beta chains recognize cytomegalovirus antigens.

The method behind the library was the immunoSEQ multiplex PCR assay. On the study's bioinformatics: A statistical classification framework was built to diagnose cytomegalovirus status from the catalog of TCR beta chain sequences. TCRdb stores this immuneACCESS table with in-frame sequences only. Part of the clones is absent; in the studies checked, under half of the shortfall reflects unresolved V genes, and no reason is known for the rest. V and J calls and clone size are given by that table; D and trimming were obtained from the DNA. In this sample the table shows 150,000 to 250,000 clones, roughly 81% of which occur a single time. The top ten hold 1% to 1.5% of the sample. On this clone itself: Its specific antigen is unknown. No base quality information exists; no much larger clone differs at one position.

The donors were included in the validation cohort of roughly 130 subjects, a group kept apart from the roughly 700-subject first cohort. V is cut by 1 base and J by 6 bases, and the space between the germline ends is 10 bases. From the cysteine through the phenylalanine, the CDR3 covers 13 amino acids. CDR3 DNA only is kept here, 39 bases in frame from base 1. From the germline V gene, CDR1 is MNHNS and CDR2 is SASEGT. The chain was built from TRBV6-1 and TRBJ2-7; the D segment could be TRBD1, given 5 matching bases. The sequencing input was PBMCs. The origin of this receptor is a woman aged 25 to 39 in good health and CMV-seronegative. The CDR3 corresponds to CASSEGGLGEQYF. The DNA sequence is TGTGCCAGCAGTGAAGGGGGCCTAGGCGAGCAGTACTTC.